A selection of T cell receptor beta chains follows, all from one sample in a study of blood T cells in healthy people across ages. TCRdb processed the 5' RACE reads anew with MiXCR; each CDR3 protein has one entry. The data contain approximately 800,000 distinct CDR3 sequences, about 48% of them singletons. The sample taken for sequencing was blood. All receptors derive from a man at least 80 years old in good health. Both conserved end residues are part of each CDR3. D genes are given only for firm matches. Clone size is given for some rows only: seen once, a few or many times, or a class if the clone is expanded.

cdr3_nt cdr3_aa clone_size d_call j_call v_call cdr3_length
TGCAGTGCTAGAATTAGAGGTGACTACGAGCAGTACTTC CSARIRGDYEQYF once NA TRBJ2-7 TRBV20-1 13
TGTGCCAGCAGCCTTGGGTCGAAAGAGACCCAGTACTTC CASSLGSKETQYF NA NA TRBJ2-5 TRBV3-1 13
TGCAGTGCTAGAGCCTTGACAGGGCGCAATCAGCCCCAGCATTTT CSARALTGRNQPQHF NA TRBD1 TRBJ1-5 TRBV20-1 15
TGCAGTGCTGAGGGGGGGACAGGGAAAGAATCCGAGCGGTACTTC CSAEGGTGKESERYF NA TRBD1 TRBJ2-7 TRBV20-1 15
TGTGCCAGCACCCAATCGACTAGCGGGAGGGCTGAGCAGTACTTC CASTQSTSGRAEQYF NA TRBD2 TRBJ2-7 TRBV14 15
TGTGCCATCTCCGCGGGAGAGCACTCCTACGAGCAGTACTTC CAISAGEHSYEQYF few TRBD2 TRBJ2-7 TRBV10-3 14
TGTGCCAGCGGGAGTAATCGGGCCAACGTCCTGACTTTC CASGSNRANVLTF NA NA TRBJ2-6 TRBV6-1 13
TGTGCCAGCAGCTTAGGCAGTGCGGGAGGGGAGACCCAGTACTTC CASSLGSAGGETQYF NA TRBD2 TRBJ2-5 TRBV7-2 15
TGTGCCAGCAGCCCCCCGACAGGGAGTGGTCCAAACATTCAGTACTTC CASSPPTGSGPNIQYF few TRBD1 TRBJ2-4 TRBV27 16
TGTGCCAGCAGCCAAGGGGCAGGGGGTGGCTACACCTTC CASSQGAGGGYTF NA TRBD1 TRBJ1-2 TRBV14 13
TGCAGCGTTGAAGATCGGCTAGCCCCCTACAATGAGCAGTTCTTC CSVEDRLAPYNEQFF few NA TRBJ2-1 TRBV29-1 15
TGTGCCAGCAGCACGACAGGAAAAAGCTCCTACGAGCAGTACTTC CASSTTGKSSYEQYF few NA TRBJ2-7 TRBV28 15
TGCAGTGCCACGCCAGATAACTATGGCTACACCTTC CSATPDNYGYTF few NA TRBJ1-2 TRBV20-1 12
TGTGCCACCTCCTCGGTATGGGCCTACGAGCAGTACTTC CATSSVWAYEQYF NA NA TRBJ2-7 TRBV24-1 13
TGTGCCAGCAGCTTCAGGGACTGGAACTATGGCTACACCTTC CASSFRDWNYGYTF NA NA TRBJ1-2 TRBV7-8 14
TGCAGTGCTAGAGATCGGAGAAATAATGAGCAGTTCTTC CSARDRRNNEQFF NA NA TRBJ2-1 TRBV20-1 13
TGTGCCAGCAGACCTATACAGGGAGACCGAACTGAAGCTTTCTTT CASRPIQGDRTEAFF NA NA TRBJ1-1 TRBV11-2 15
TGTGCCAGAAGCTTGGTCTGGGCGAGCTACAATGAGCAGTTCTTC CARSLVWASYNEQFF NA NA TRBJ2-1 TRBV5-3 15
TGCGCCAGCGGCTGGACCGACGGTAATGAAAAACTGTTTTTT CASGWTDGNEKLFF NA NA TRBJ1-4 TRBV5-1 14
TGCAGTGCTCCGTTAGCGGGACGGGATACGCAGTATTTT CSAPLAGRDTQYF few TRBD2 TRBJ2-3 TRBV20-1 13
TGCAGTGCTAGAGTCGGACTAGCGGGAGGGGGCTACGAGCAGTACTTC CSARVGLAGGGYEQYF NA TRBD2 TRBJ2-7 TRBV20-1 16
TGTGCCAGCAGCCGCGAACTGAGCCAAGAGACCCAGTACTTC CASSRELSQETQYF few NA TRBJ2-5 TRBV4-2 14
TGTGCCACCAGCAGAGATGGGTGGGCGAGGGAGTACTTC CATSRDGWAREYF NA NA TRBJ2-4 TRBV15 13
TGTGCCAGCAGTCAAAGATTCCAGTTCTTC CASSQRFQFF NA NA TRBJ2-1 TRBV2 10
TGTGCCAGCAACCAACAGGGGGTCCAAGAGACCCAGTACTTC CASNQQGVQETQYF NA TRBD1 TRBJ2-5 TRBV13 14
TGTGCCAGCAGTTCCCCTCGGTCGCAAGGGGATTCACCCCTCCACTTT CASSSPRSQGDSPLHF once NA TRBJ1-6 TRBV28 16
TGTGCCAGCAGTCAGGGACAGGGGGCTCTGGGGGAGACCCAGTACTTC CASSQGQGALGETQYF few TRBD1 TRBJ2-5 TRBV12-3/TRBV12-4 16
TGCAGTGCCCAGGACAGAATTAGCAATCAGCCCCAGCATTTT CSAQDRISNQPQHF NA NA TRBJ1-5 TRBV20-1 14
TGCAGCGTTGGAAGGGCGGGGAGCCACGAGCAGTACTTC CSVGRAGSHEQYF NA NA TRBJ2-7 TRBV29-1 13
TGTGCCAGCGCGACCGGGACAGGCGACATTCAGTACTTC CASATGTGDIQYF NA TRBD1 TRBJ2-4 TRBV2 13
TGTGCCAGCAGTCCCCGGGCCCAACGAGGGGAGCAGTACTTC CASSPRAQRGEQYF NA NA TRBJ2-7 TRBV6-2/TRBV6-3 14
TGTGCCACCAGCAGCGCAGGGGGCAAAAACATTCAGTACTTC CATSSAGGKNIQYF NA TRBD1 TRBJ2-4 TRBV15 14
TGTGCCAGCACCCAGATAAGTGAAGCTTTCTTT CASTQISEAFF NA NA TRBJ1-1 TRBV6-6 11
TGTGCCAGCAGCGTAGCCTGGAGCTCCTACAATGAGCAGTTCTTC CASSVAWSSYNEQFF NA NA TRBJ2-1 TRBV9 15
TGCAGCGTGAAAAGCTCCTACAATGAGCAGTTCTTC CSVKSSYNEQFF NA NA TRBJ2-1 TRBV29-1 12
TGTGCCAGCAGGACCGGGACTAAAGGCACTGAAGCTTTCTTT CASRTGTKGTEAFF few NA TRBJ1-1 TRBV6-2/TRBV6-3 14
TGTGCCAGCGGGACAAGTGCTTTAATGAACACTGAAGCTTTCTTT CASGTSALMNTEAFF NA NA TRBJ1-1 TRBV6-5 15
TGCGCCAGCAGCCCCGCCGGACAGGGCTCCTATGGCTACACCTTC CASSPAGQGSYGYTF NA TRBD1 TRBJ1-2 TRBV5-1 15
TGTGCCAGCAGTGAACCAGGATCTAACTATGGCTACACCTTC CASSEPGSNYGYTF NA NA TRBJ1-2 TRBV6-1 14
TGTGCCAGCAGTTTGGGTGGACAGGGAGATGGGACCCAGTACTTC CASSLGGQGDGTQYF NA TRBD1 TRBJ2-5 TRBV28 15
TGTGCCAGCAGCCCCGGGACAGGGGGCGTCTATGGCTACACCTTC CASSPGTGGVYGYTF few TRBD1 TRBJ1-2 TRBV7-2 15
TGTGCCATCAGTGAGTCGGGAGACGATCAAGAGACCCAGTTCTTC CAISESGDDQETQFF NA NA TRBJ2-1 TRBV10-3 15
TGTGCCAGCAGCTCCCTGACTAGCGGGGTTCACACAGATACGCAGTATTTT CASSSLTSGVHTDTQYF few TRBD2 TRBJ2-3 TRBV7-3 17
TGCAACCTCCTTCTCGGGGGTGAGCAGTTCTTC CNLLLGGEQFF NA NA TRBJ2-1 TRBV29-1 11
TGTGCCAGCAGCTGGGCCGATGGTTTCGAGCAGTACTTC CASSWADGFEQYF few NA TRBJ2-7 TRBV7-6 13